This T cell receptor (beta chain) was sequenced for a study of T cells in Graves' hyperthyroidism and ophthalmopathy. Findings and caveats of the study: Appearing also in blood were most of the thyroid clonotypes expanded above 0.001.

Amplification yielded TCR beta CDR3 regions, with RNA transcripts as the source. The study used the HTBI primer set for a first-round RT-PCR of the TCR CDR3. TCRdb fed the multiplex PCR reads into MiXCR, producing one record per CDR3 protein. The sample holds about 400,000 distinct CDR3 sequences, approximately 14% seen once. This blood was taken when hyperthyroidism was first diagnosed, before any ophthalmopathy symptoms existed. This clonotype was counted between two and nine times. What it recognizes is unknown. The germline CDR1 and CDR2 sequences are MGHRA and YSYEKL. The V and J ends lost 0 bases and 7 bases, in that order; junction bases with no gene match: 7. The CDR3 sequence is 17 residues long.

The sample taken for sequencing was blood. The rearrangement links TRBV4-1 to TRBJ1-6; TRBD1 matches 9 bases. This receptor was identified in a woman between 18 and 30 years old with Graves' hyperthyroidism that later progressed to Graves' ophthalmopathy. The CDR3 reads CASSQDYGDRVNSPLHF. The CDR3 DNA reads as TGCGCCAGCAGCCAAGATTACGGGGACAGGGTAAATTCACCCCTCCACTTT.